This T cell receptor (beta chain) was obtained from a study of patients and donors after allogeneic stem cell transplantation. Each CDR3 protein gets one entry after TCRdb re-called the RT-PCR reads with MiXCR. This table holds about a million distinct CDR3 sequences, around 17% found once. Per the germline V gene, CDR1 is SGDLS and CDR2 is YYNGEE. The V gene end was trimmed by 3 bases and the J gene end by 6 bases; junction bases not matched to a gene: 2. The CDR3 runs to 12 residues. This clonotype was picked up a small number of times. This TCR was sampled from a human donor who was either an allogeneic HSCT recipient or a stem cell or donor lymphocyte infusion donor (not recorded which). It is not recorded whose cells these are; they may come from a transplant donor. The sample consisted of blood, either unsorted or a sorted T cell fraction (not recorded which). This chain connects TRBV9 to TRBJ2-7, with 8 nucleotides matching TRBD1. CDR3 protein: CASSGQGSEQYF. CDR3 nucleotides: TGTGCCAGCAGCGGACAGGGGAGCGAGCAGTACTTC.